This T cell receptor (beta chain) comes out of a study of early T cells in non-severe SARS-CoV-2 infection. Across the study: Unpaired chains resulted from sequencing bulk RNA of unsorted whole blood.

At least ten counts were recorded for this clonotype. Its antigen is not identified. Unique molecular identifiers (one per individual cDNA molecule) were attached. A single record per CDR3 protein comes from TCRdb applying MiXCR to the 5' RACE reads. The repertoire includes some 75,000 distinct CDR3 sequences, around 15% of them detected once, and 1.4% sits in the top ten. Study results and caveats: VDJdb matching skewed toward anti-spike CD8 responses, missing private and CD4 specificities.

The sequenced material came from whole blood. This TCR came from an adult who was a healthcare worker with PCR-confirmed SARS-CoV-2 infection or an uninfected control (not recorded which).

CDR3 region: CASSGLSRARTDTQYF. The DNA for the CDR3 is TGTGCCAGCAGTGGGTTGTCAAGGGCCCGCACAGATACGCAGTATTTT. The rearrangement links TRBV2 to TRBJ2-3, with D unclear. CDR3 length: 16 amino acids. With 4 bases removed from V and 1 base from J, the gap between germline ends came to 15 bases. From germline, CDR1 is SNHLY and CDR2 FYNNEI.